The 20 T cell receptor beta chains below come from one sample, sequenced in a study of PD-1 blockade in classical Hodgkin lymphoma. Profiled with immunoSEQ multiplex PCR; TCRdb holds only in-frame clones, not every one. This table holds under 30,000 clones, roughly 78% found once. Patients all relapsed after autologous stem cell transplantation, and there was variation in brentuximab vedotin exposure. This material consisted of peripheral blood mononuclear cells (PBMCs), taken before the second cycle of nivolumab. The receptors shown here come from a human donor with classical Hodgkin lymphoma.

V usage is TRBV27 and J usage is TRBJ1-1, with 7 positions matching TRBD1. The CDR3 runs 16 residues. V trimming: 2 bases; J trimming: 2 bases; junction bases outside the gene matches: 8. Germline values: CDR1 MNHEY, CDR2 SMNVEV (reference sequence). The CDR3: CASSLRGRGFNTEAFF. The CDR3 DNA reads as TGTGCCAGCAGTTTACGGGGCAGGGGGTTTAACACTGAAGCTTTCTTT.

The rearrangement links TRBV5-5 to TRBJ1-5, with a weak D call TRBD1 (6 bases). Trimming shortened V by 3 bases and J by 5 bases, and 12 bases separated the two germline ends. This CDR3 has 14 residues. Germline V gene data show CDR1 as SGHKS and CDR2 as YYEKEE (reference sequence). This CDR3 is CASSYGGGYQPQHF. The DNA of the CDR3 is TGTGCCAGCAGCTACGGGGGCGGGTATCAGCCCCAGCATTTT.

V is TRBV4-3 and J is TRBJ2-5, with D possibly matching TRBD1 (6 bases). Germline lookup yields CDR1 LGHNA and CDR2 YSLEER. The CDR3 length is 16 residues. Trimming cost V 0 bases and J 8 bases, with 19 bases left between them. For the CDR3, the DNA is TGCGCCAGCAGCCAAGAGCGGATCGGGGCCAGGGGAACCCAGTACTTC. Its translation is CASSQERIGARGTQYF.

V usage is TRBV7-9 and J usage is TRBJ2-3; 13 bases line up with TRBD2. Germline V lookup: CDR1 SEHNR, CDR2 FQNEAQ (reference sequence). The J segment lost 6 bases and the V segment lost 2 bases, leaving 2 bases of the junction unmatched. The CDR3 totals 15 residues. CDR3 sequence reads: CASSLSTSGGDTQYF. CDR3 DNA sequence: TGTGCCAGCAGCTTATCGACTAGCGGGGGGGATACGCAGTATTTT.

V is TRBV4-3 and J is TRBJ2-7; 14 nucleotides match TRBD2. After removal of 1 base from V and 3 bases from J, the junction contained 11 bases not matched to a gene. The CDR3 is 19 amino acids. Germline V gene sequence: CDR1 LGHNA, CDR2 YSLEER. CDR3 in amino acids: CASSQGYSGLAGGGYEQYF. Here the CDR3 DNA reads TGCGCCAGCAGCCAAGGATACTCCGGACTAGCGGGGGGTGGCTACGAGCAGTACTTC.

The chain couples TRBV6-5 to TRBJ2-5, with TRBD2 matching 8 bases. Trimming took 10 bases from V and 1 from J; bases not matched to a gene: 8. Germline V lookup: CDR1 MNHEY, CDR2 SVGAGI. CDR3 length: 14 amino acids. CDR3 bases: TGTGCCATCACGAGCGGGGGCCTCCAAGAGACCCAGTACTTC. Amino acids: CAITSGGLQETQYF.

This rearrangement joins TRBV9 to TRBJ2-7, with D maybe TRBD2 (5 bases). Trimming shortened V by 0 bases and J by 1 base, and 8 bases separated the two germline ends. Germline V gene data show CDR1 as SGDLS and CDR2 as YYNGEE. The CDR3 length is 14 residues. The DNA for the CDR3 is TGTGCCAGCAGCGTAGCTACGGGGTCCTACGAGCAGTACTTC. It codes for CASSVATGSYEQYF.

V and J are TRBV2 and TRBJ1-4, with D unresolved. Germline loops: CDR1 SNHLY, CDR2 FYNNEI. V was cut by 8 bases and J by 6 bases, with 13 bases left in between. The CDR3 is made up of 13 amino acids. The CDR3 DNA follows: TGTGCCAGCGTCACTTGGACGGATGAAAAACTGTTTTTT. It specifies CASVTWTDEKLFF.

The chain links TRBV16 to TRBJ1-2, with a possible D match to TRBD1 (5 bases). Trimming removed 1 base at V and 6 bases at J, with 6 bases between. The CDR3 spans 12 residues. Germline V gene data show CDR1 as KGHSY and CDR2 as FQNENV. CDR3 sequence (DNA): TGTGCCAGCAGCCAATGGGGCAATGGCTACACCTTC. Protein product: CASSQWGNGYTF. Full variable domain (rest looked up from reference TRBV16 and TRBJ1-2): GEEVAQTPKHLVRGEGQKAKLYCAPIKGHSYVFWYQQVLKNEFKFLISFQNENVFDETGMPKERFSAKCLPNSPCSLEIQATKLEDSAVYFCASSQWGNGYTFGSGTRLTVV.

The CDR3 loop is CASRKQGAGTDTQYF. CDR3 in DNA: TGTGCCAGCAGGAAACAGGGGGCGGGCACAGATACGCAGTATTTT. This rearrangement joins TRBV2 to TRBJ2-3; 9 bases align to TRBD1. V shed 6 bases, J shed 1 base, and the junction held 5 bases outside the gene matches. CDR1 SNHLY and CDR2 FYNNEI come from the germline V gene. This CDR3 has 15 amino acids.

V gene TRBV19 combines with J gene TRBJ2-7; D remains ambiguous. The V end lost 5 bases, the J end lost 5 bases, and 13 bases lay between the germline ends. The CDR3 loop spans 13 amino acids. CDR1 is LNHDA, CDR2 SQIVND, per germline (reference sequence). The CDR3 sequence is CASSEAGEDEQYF. The CDR3 nucleotides are TGTGCCAGTAGTGAGGCAGGAGAGGACGAGCAGTACTTC. Variable domain in full (rest from reference TRBV19 and TRBJ2-7): DGGITQSPKYLFRKEGQNVTLSCEQNLNHDAMYWYRQDPGQGLRLIYYSQIVNDFQKGDIAEGYSVSREKKESFPLTVTSAQKNPTAFYLCASSEAGEDEQYFGPGTRLTVT.

This clone has more than one count but fewer than ten. The genes are TRBV6-1 and TRBJ2-3; the match to TRBD2 covers 14 bases. This CDR3 has 15 amino acids. V was clipped by 4 bases and J by 4 bases; unmatched bases: 1. Germline V CDR1 and CDR2: MNHNS, SASEGT. This CDR3 is CASSGLAGGPDTQYF. CDR3 nucleotides: TGTGCCAGCAGTGGACTAGCGGGGGGGCCAGATACGCAGTATTTT.

This chain connects TRBV28 to TRBJ2-7; 8 positions match TRBD2. The V gene end was trimmed by 3 bases and the J gene end by 2 bases; junction bases not matched to a gene: 12. From germline, CDR1 is MDHEN and CDR2 SYDVKM. The CDR3 sequence is 17 residues long. CDR3 sequence (DNA): TGTGCCAGCAGTTTTAGAATCGTGGCGGGGGGCACCTACGAGCAGTACTTC. Translation gives CASSFRIVAGGTYEQYF.

This chain connects TRBV7-2 to TRBJ2-1, with D tentatively TRBD2 (5 bases). This CDR3 has 15 amino acids. Germline V CDR1 and CDR2: SGHTA, FQGNSA. V was pared by 5 bases and J by 4 bases, with 15 bases between. The CDR3 DNA reads TGTGCCAGCAGCCCCCGGGGAATGGAGTACAATGAGCAGTTCTTC. This gives the protein CASSPRGMEYNEQFF.

The chain recombines TRBV7-2 with TRBJ2-3; perhaps TRBD2 as D (6 bases). The CDR3 totals 11 residues. CDR1 is SGHTA, CDR2 FQGNSA, per germline. V was clipped by 5 bases and J by 14 bases, with 14 bases between them. CDR3 nucleotides: TGTGCCAGCAGCCTAAGACTAGTGCGGTATTTT. Protein sequence: CASSLRLVRYF.

The V gene is TRBV4-3, the J gene TRBJ1-2, with 7 bases identical to TRBD1. The V gene's germline CDR1 is LGHNA and CDR2 YSLEER. The V and J ends lost 4 bases and 0 bases, in that order; junction bases with no gene match: 8. There are 16 residues in the CDR3. The CDR3 DNA sequence: TGCGCCAGCAGCCGATCCAGGGACAGTCCTAACTATGGCTACACCTTC. As protein: CASSRSRDSPNYGYTF.

V usage is TRBV28 and J usage is TRBJ2-3; possibly TRBD2 for D (7 bases). The CDR3 covers 17 residues. The V end was cut by 5 bases, the J end by 2 bases, with 20 bases between. Germline values: CDR1 MDHEN, CDR2 SYDVKM. CDR3 protein: CASSRGGASGNTDTQYF. In DNA, the CDR3 is TGTGCCAGCAGTAGGGGGGGGGCTAGCGGAAACACAGATACGCAGTATTTT.

This clone was counted between two and nine times. V gene TRBV28 combines with J gene TRBJ2-7, with 10 bases fitting TRBD1. This CDR3 contains 14 residues. Germline-derived CDR1 and CDR2 are MDHEN and SYDVKM. Losses at the gene ends were 5 bases for V and 7 bases for J; bases not matched to a gene: 8. As DNA, the CDR3 is TGTGCCAGCAGTCCGGGACAGGGGTGGGGAGAGCAGTACTTC. Translating it yields CASSPGQGWGEQYF.

The gene calls are TRBV11-2 and TRBJ1-1; unclear D gene. The V gene lost 0 bases and the J gene lost 0 bases, with 11 bases spanning the gap. CDR1 is SGHAT, CDR2 FQNNGV, per germline. The CDR3 sequence is 16 residues long. The CDR3 reads CASSLEFGRMNTEAFF. CDR3 nucleotide sequence: TGTGCCAGCAGCTTAGAATTCGGACGGATGAACACTGAAGCTTTCTTT. Drawing the rest from reference TRBV11-2 and TRBJ1-1, the complete variable domain is EAGVAQSPRYKIIEKRQSVAFWCNPISGHATLYWYQQILGQGPKLLIQFQNNGVVDDSQLPKDRFSAERLKGVDSTLKIQPAKLEDSAVYLCASSLEFGRMNTEAFFGQGTRLTVV.

This clone has just one count. The chain uses TRBV11-2 and TRBJ2-5; 8 bases match TRBD2. This CDR3 comprises 16 residues. Germline assignment: CDR1 SGHAT and CDR2 FQNNGV. V lost 1 base to trimming and J lost 2 bases; unmatched junction nucleotides: 6. The CDR3 protein is CASSLVLAGGQETQYF. The CDR3 DNA is TGTGCCAGCAGCTTAGTTCTGGCGGGGGGTCAAGAGACCCAGTACTTC.